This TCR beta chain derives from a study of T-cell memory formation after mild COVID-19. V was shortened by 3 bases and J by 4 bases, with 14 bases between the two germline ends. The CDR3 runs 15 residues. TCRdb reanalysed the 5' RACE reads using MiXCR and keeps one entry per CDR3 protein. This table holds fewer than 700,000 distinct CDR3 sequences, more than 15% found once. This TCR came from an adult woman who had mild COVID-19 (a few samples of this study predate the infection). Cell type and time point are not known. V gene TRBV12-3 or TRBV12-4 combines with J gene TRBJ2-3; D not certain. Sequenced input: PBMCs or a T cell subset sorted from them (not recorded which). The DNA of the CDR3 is TGTGCCAGCAGTTTGAGGATAAGGGCGGCAGATACGCAGTATTTT. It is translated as CASSLRIRAADTQYF.